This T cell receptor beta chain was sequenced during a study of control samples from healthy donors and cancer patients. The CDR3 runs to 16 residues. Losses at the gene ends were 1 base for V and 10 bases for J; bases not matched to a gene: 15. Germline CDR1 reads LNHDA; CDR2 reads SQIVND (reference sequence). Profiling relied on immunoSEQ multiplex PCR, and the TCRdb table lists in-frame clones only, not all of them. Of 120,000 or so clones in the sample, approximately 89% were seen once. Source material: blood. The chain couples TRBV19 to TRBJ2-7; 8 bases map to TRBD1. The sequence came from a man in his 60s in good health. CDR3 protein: CASSIGRGQGAANQYF. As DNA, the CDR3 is TGTGCCAGTAGTATAGGAAGAGGACAGGGTGCGGCCAACCAGTACTTC.